These 23 T cell receptor beta chains were sequenced from one sample in a study of blood T cell repertoires in COVID-19. Using immunoSEQ multiplex PCR, the repertoire was profiled, and TCRdb retains in-frame clones only, with some absent. The sample has over 150,000 clones, 60% to 85% seen once. The sample taken for sequencing was peripheral blood. All receptors derive from a man in his sixties with acute or convalescent COVID-19.

V gene TRBV19 combines with J gene TRBJ1-4; no definite D call. Trimming pared 5 bases from V and 8 bases from J, leaving 9 bases between. The CDR3 sequence is 12 residues long. In germline, CDR1 is LNHDA, CDR2 SQIVND (reference sequence). The CDR3 sequence: CASSGRLEKLFF. Here the CDR3 DNA reads TGTGCCAGTAGTGGAAGACTGGAAAAACTGTTTTTT. Full variable domain (missing parts from reference TRBV19 and TRBJ1-4): DGGITQSPKYLFRKEGQNVTLSCEQNLNHDAMYWYRQDPGQGLRLIYYSQIVNDFQKGDIAEGYSVSREKKESFPLTVTSAQKNPTAFYLCASSGRLEKLFFGSGTQLSVL.

The chain recombines TRBV10-1 with TRBJ2-3; D might be TRBD2 (7 bases). This CDR3 contains 16 residues. V was clipped by 2 bases and J by 4 bases, with 16 bases between them. The germline gives CDR1 WNHNN, CDR2 SYGVQD (reference sequence). CDR3 DNA sequence: TGCGCCAGCAGTGAGGCCGTCGGGGGGCCCGCAGATACGCAGTATTTT. Its protein product is CASSEAVGGPADTQYF.

This clone appeared a single time. This chain joins TRBV5-4 and TRBJ2-1, with D perhaps matching TRBD1 (5 bases). V was pared by 6 bases and J by 7 bases, with 20 bases between. The CDR3 runs to 15 residues. CDR1 and CDR2 from the germline V gene are SGHNT and YYREEE (reference sequence). This CDR3 reads CASTIKGPMGNEQFF. The CDR3 DNA follows: TGTGCCAGCACTATTAAGGGGCCAATGGGTAATGAGCAGTTCTTC.

The chain links TRBV6-5 to TRBJ2-5; D is possibly TRBD1 (5 bases). Germline CDR1 is MNHEY and CDR2 is SVGAGI. The V end lost 6 bases, the J end lost 2 bases, and 13 bases lay between the germline ends. The CDR3 consists of 14 residues. CDR3: CASRTRQTQETQYF. CDR3 DNA sequence: TGTGCCAGCAGGACTCGACAGACTCAAGAGACCCAGTACTTC.

The chain joins TRBV10-2 to TRBJ2-3, with TRBD1 as a possible D gene (5 bases). This CDR3 has 14 amino acids. V was cut by 7 bases and J by 2 bases, with 13 bases left in between. CDR1 and CDR2 from the germline V gene are WSHSY and SAAADI. The CDR3: CASTTDTHTDTQYF. As DNA, the CDR3 is TGCGCCAGCACCACGGACACGCACACAGATACGCAGTATTTT.

V and J are TRBV7-2 and TRBJ1-2; D is possibly TRBD1 (5 bases). The V end was cut by 4 bases, the J end by 0 bases, with 15 bases between. This CDR3 is built from 16 residues. In germline, CDR1 is SGHTA, CDR2 FQGNSA. CDR3 in amino acids: CASSWSGITSNYGYTF. The DNA for the CDR3 is TGTGCCAGCAGCTGGTCAGGGATTACTTCTAACTATGGCTACACCTTC.

This rearrangement joins TRBV11-3 to TRBJ2-3; TRBD1 might be the D (6 bases). The ends were cut back, 3 bases at V and 2 bases at J, with 12 bases in the middle. Germline V lookup: CDR1 SGHNT, CDR2 YENEEA. The CDR3 covers 15 residues. CDR3 DNA: TGTGCCAGCAGCTTCCAGGGGAAATACACAGATACGCAGTATTTT. Protein: CASSFQGKYTDTQYF. The full variable domain, with the rest looked up from reference TRBV11-3 and TRBJ2-3, is EAGVVQSPRYKIIEKKQPVAFWCNPISGHNTLYWYLQNLGQGPELLIRYENEEAVDDSQLPKDRFSAERLKGVDSTLKIQPAELGDSAVYLCASSFQGKYTDTQYFGPGTRLTVL.

V is TRBV7-9 and J is TRBJ1-2; 7 bases align to TRBD1. Germline CDR1 is SEHNR and CDR2 is FQNEAQ (reference sequence). J was trimmed by 4 bases and V by 5 bases; bases with no gene match: 13. The CDR3 loop spans 16 amino acids. The CDR3 DNA sequence: TGTGCCAGCAGCCCTTCGACAGGGTTTGAACTCTATGGCTACACCTTC. As protein: CASSPSTGFELYGYTF.

The J gene is TRBJ2-2, the V gene TRBV30; no clear D gene. Germline loops: CDR1 GTSNPN, CDR2 SVGIG (reference sequence). V lost 4 bases and J 0 bases, leaving 6 bases between the germline ends. The CDR3 contains 13 residues. The DNA for the CDR3 is TGTGCCTGGACAGAAACGAACACCGGGGAGCTGTTTTTT. Protein sequence: CAWTETNTGELFF.

V gene TRBV9 combines with J gene TRBJ2-1; maybe TRBD1 (5 bases). Germline values: CDR1 SGDLS, CDR2 YYNGEE. Trimming stripped 0 bases from V and 13 bases from J, with 14 bases between. The length of the CDR3 is 13 residues. The CDR3 bases are TGTGCCAGCAGCGTAGCTGAGTTTCAGGGCCAGTTCTTC. This encodes CASSVAEFQGQFF.

The chain is built from TRBV5-6 and TRBJ2-7; D not certain. This CDR3 comprises 13 residues. CDR1 SGHDT and CDR2 YYEEEE come from the germline V gene. The V and J ends lost 0 bases and 2 bases respectively, with 6 bases between them. The CDR3 region has the DNA TGTGCCAGCAGCTTGGACCGAGCCTACGAGCAGTACTTC. It is translated as CASSLDRAYEQYF.

This clone was seen only a few times. The genes are TRBV7-3 and TRBJ2-3, with 7 bases that match TRBD2. The CDR3 covers 14 residues. Germline V gives CDR1 SGHTA, CDR2 FQGTGA. With V trimmed by 6 bases and J by 2 bases, 5 bases remained unmatched. CDR3 bases: TGTGCCAGCAGGGCGGGAGTTGACACAGATACGCAGTATTTT. This encodes CASRAGVDTDTQYF.

The chain links TRBV4-1 to TRBJ1-2; D not certain. Per germline, CDR1 MGHRA and CDR2 YSYEKL. The ends were cut back, 0 bases at V and 5 bases at J, with 10 bases in the middle. The CDR3 totals 14 residues. The chain's CDR3 is CASSQELGGYGYTF. The CDR3 DNA is TGCGCCAGCAGCCAAGAGTTGGGAGGGTATGGCTACACCTTC.

The V and J genes are TRBV7-9 and TRBJ2-4; 7 nucleotides match TRBD1. The CDR3 spans 15 residues. The V gene's germline CDR1 is SEHNR and CDR2 FQNEAQ (reference sequence). The V segment lost 5 bases and the J segment 6 bases; nucleotides outside the gene matches: 10. The CDR3 loop reads CASSHTDRAGNIQYF. The CDR3 DNA reads TGTGCCAGCAGCCATACCGACAGGGCGGGAAACATTCAGTACTTC.

The genes are TRBV7-2 and TRBJ1-4; 8 positions agree with TRBD1. Trimming at V came to 4 bases and at J to 8 bases, leaving 6 bases not matched to a gene. The germline gives CDR1 SGHTA, CDR2 FQGNSA. This CDR3 comprises 14 residues. The chain's CDR3 is CASSSQGVWEKLFF. The CDR3, as DNA: TGTGCCAGCAGCTCACAGGGGGTATGGGAAAAACTGTTTTTT. Filled out from reference TRBV7-2 and TRBJ1-4, the complete variable domain reads GAGVSQSPSNKVTEKGKDVELRCDPISGHTALYWYRQSLGQGLEFLIYFQGNSAPDKSGLPSDRFSAERTGGSVSTLTIQRTQQEDSAVYLCASSSQGVWEKLFFGSGTQLSVL.

This clone came up a few times. The chain recombines TRBV11-2 with TRBJ2-7; tentatively, D is TRBD1 (6 bases). The germline CDR1 and CDR2 sequences are SGHAT and FQNNGV. V lost 4 bases and J lost 3, with 19 bases in between. This CDR3 is built from 16 residues. CDR3 protein: CASSSRDRPESYEQYF. CDR3 bases: TGTGCCAGCAGCTCACGCGACAGGCCGGAGAGCTACGAGCAGTACTTC.

The gene calls are TRBV10-2 and TRBJ1-1; D might be TRBD1 (6 bases). Germline CDR1 and CDR2: WSHSY and SAAADI. The ends were cut back, 10 bases at V and 8 bases at J, with 17 bases in the middle. The CDR3 length is 12 residues. Here the CDR3 DNA reads TGCGCCACCACACGGGGGGGCACAGAAGCTTTCTTT. It is translated as CATTRGGTEAFF.

The V gene is TRBV10-3, the J gene TRBJ1-2, with D perhaps TRBD1 (6 bases). Germline values: CDR1 ENHRY, CDR2 SYGVKD. The CDR3 totals 14 residues. The V end was cut by 10 bases, the J end by 4 bases, with 19 bases between. CDR3 bases: TGTGCCACACAAGGGGGAAGTGGGGGCTATGGCTACACCTTC. Amino acid sequence: CATQGGSGGYGYTF.

The J gene is TRBJ1-1, the V gene TRBV5-6; 9 nucleotides match TRBD1. The CDR3 extends over 14 amino acids. With 5 bases clipped from V and 3 bases from J, the junction kept 5 bases outside the gene matches. Germline CDR1 SGHDT, CDR2 YYEEEE. The CDR3, as DNA: TGTGCCAGCAGTCCGGGACAGGGCCACACTGAAGCTTTCTTT. This sequence encodes CASSPGQGHTEAFF.

J is TRBJ1-1 and V is TRBV29-1; no reliable D call. CDR1 and CDR2 from the germline V gene are SQVTM and ANQGSEA. V was trimmed by 4 bases and J by 10 bases, leaving 16 bases between them. CDR3 size: 12 residues. In DNA form, the CDR3 reads TGCAGCGTTGGAGGGTCAGGCGCTCTAGCTTTCTTT. Translating it yields CSVGGSGALAFF. Looking up the rest from reference TRBV29-1 and TRBJ1-1 gives the full variable domain: SAVISQKPSRDICQRGTSLTIQCQVDSQVTMMFWYRQQPGQSLTLIATANQGSEATYESGFVIDKFPISRPNLTFSTLTVSNMSPEDSSIYLCSVGGSGALAFFGQGTRLTVV.

The chain uses TRBV6-5 and TRBJ2-7; D gene uncertain. This CDR3 is 14 amino acids long. Trimming pared 0 bases from V and 1 base from J, leaving 7 bases between. The germline V gene has CDR1 MNHEY and CDR2 SVGAGI. For the CDR3, the DNA is TGTGCCAGCAGTTACTCTGCCGGTTCCTACGAGCAGTACTTC. The encoded protein is CASSYSAGSYEQYF.

This clone occurred a few times. The chain is built from TRBV10-1 and TRBJ2-2, with 8 nucleotides matching TRBD1. Germline CDR1 WNHNN, CDR2 SYGVQD (reference sequence). After removal of 3 bases from V and 7 bases from J, the junction contained 7 bases not matched to a gene. The CDR3 is 15 residues long. CDR3 sequence: CASSDAGGASGELFF. CDR3 DNA sequence: TGCGCCAGCAGTGATGCAGGGGGCGCGAGCGGGGAGCTGTTTTTT.

In regard to this clone: Different DNA sequences within this sample yield the same CDR3. V gene TRBV5-1 combines with J gene TRBJ1-5; 9 bases align to TRBD1. Germline trimming cut 0 bases from V and 2 bases from J; bases unmatched to any gene: 0. The CDR3 sequence is 15 residues long. The V gene's germline CDR1 is SGHRS and CDR2 YFSETQ. This chain's CDR3 is CASSLGQGGNQPQHF. The CDR3 nucleotides are TGCGCCAGCAGCTTGGGACAGGGGGGCAATCAGCCCCAGCATTTT.